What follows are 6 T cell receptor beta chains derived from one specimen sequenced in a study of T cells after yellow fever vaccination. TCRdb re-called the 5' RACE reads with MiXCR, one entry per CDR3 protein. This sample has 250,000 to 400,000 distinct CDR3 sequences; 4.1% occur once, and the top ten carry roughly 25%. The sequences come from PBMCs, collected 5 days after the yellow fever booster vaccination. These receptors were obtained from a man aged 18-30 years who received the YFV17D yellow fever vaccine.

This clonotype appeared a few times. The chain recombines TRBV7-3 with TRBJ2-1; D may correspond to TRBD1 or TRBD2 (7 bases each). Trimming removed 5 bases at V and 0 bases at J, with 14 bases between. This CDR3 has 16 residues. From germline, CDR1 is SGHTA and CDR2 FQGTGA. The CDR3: CASSTQGGSSYNEQFF. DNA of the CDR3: TGTGCCAGCAGCACCCAGGGGGGGAGCTCCTACAATGAGCAGTTCTTC.

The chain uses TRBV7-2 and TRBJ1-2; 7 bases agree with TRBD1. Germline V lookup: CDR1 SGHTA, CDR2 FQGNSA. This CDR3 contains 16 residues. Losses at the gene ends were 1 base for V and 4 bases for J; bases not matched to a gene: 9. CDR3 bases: TGTGCCAGCAGCTTAGTGGGGCAGGGGGACGGCTATGGCTACACCTTC. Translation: CASSLVGQGDGYGYTF.

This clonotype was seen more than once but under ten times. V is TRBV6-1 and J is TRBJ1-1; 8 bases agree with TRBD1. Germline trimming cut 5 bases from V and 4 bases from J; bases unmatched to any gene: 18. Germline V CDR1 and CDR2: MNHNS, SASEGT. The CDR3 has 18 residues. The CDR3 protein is CASSPYGAGGATGTEAFF. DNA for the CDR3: TGTGCCAGCAGTCCTTATGGTGCAGGGGGCGCGACGGGCACTGAAGCTTTCTTT.

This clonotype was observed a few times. CDR3 sequence (DNA): TGTGCCAGCAGACTAGCGGGGGACAATGAGCAGTTCTTC. This gives the protein CASRLAGDNEQFF. The rearrangement joins TRBV6-6 to TRBJ2-1, with TRBD2 matching over 11 bases. V lost 6 bases, J lost 5 bases, and 0 bases stayed unmatched. CDR1 is MNHNY and CDR2 is SVGAGI in the germline V gene (reference sequence). This CDR3 spans 13 amino acids.

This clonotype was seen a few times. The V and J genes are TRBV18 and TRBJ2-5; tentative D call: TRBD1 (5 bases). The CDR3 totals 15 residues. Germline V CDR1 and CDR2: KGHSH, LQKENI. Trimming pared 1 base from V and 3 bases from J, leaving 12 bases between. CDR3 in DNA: TGTGCCAGCTCACCACGCGAAGGGGCGGAAGAGACCCAGTACTTC. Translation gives CASSPREGAEETQYF.

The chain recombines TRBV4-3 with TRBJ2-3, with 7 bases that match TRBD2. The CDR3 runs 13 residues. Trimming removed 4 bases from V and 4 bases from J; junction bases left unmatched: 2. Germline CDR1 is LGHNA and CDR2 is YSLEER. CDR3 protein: CASSRGGADTQYF. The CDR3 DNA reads TGCGCCAGCAGCCGCGGGGGAGCAGATACGCAGTATTTT.